A selection of T cell receptor beta chains follows, all from one sample in a study of blood T cell repertoires in COVID-19. Data came from immunoSEQ multiplex PCR; TCRdb stores just in-frame clones and leaves some out. The sample lists 55,000 to 70,000 clones, roughly 88% seen once, with 40% to 55% in the top ten. Sequenced: peripheral blood. Receptors originate from a woman aged 60-75 years with COVID-19, enrolled during active disease. The CDR3 runs from the conserved cysteine through the conserved F or W. The D gene is left open where the match is weak. The size of a clone is reported for some rows only, either as once, few or many, or as a class for expanded clones.

v_gene	d_gene	j_gene	len	abundance	CDR3nt	CDR3aa
TRBV6-2/TRBV6-3	TRBD1	TRBJ2-7	15	.	TGTGCCAGCAGTTACTGGACAGGGGATTTCGACGAGCAGTACTTC	CASSYWTGDFDEQYF
TRBV4-1	TRBD1	TRBJ2-7	14	.	TGCGCCAGCAGCCCCTCGACAGGGAGCCACGAGCAGTACTTC	CASSPSTGSHEQYF
TRBV4-3	TRBD1	TRBJ1-6	19	.	TGCGCCAGCAGCCAATCCAGTCAGGGGGGACAAGGAAGGAATTCACCCCTCCACTTT	CASSQSSQGGQGRNSPLHF
TRBV25-1	.	TRBJ1-1	14	.	TGTGCCAGCAGTGAACCAGGGGAATACACTGAAGCTTTCTTT	CASSEPGEYTEAFF
TRBV6-5	TRBD1	TRBJ1-2	13	.	TGTGCCAGCAGCCCGGGACAGAACTATGGCTACACCTTC	CASSPGQNYGYTF
TRBV6-2/TRBV6-3	.	TRBJ1-1	14	once	TGTGCCAGCAGTTACGGGACAACGTCGGGTGAAGCTTTCTTT	CASSYGTTSGEAFF
TRBV18	TRBD1	TRBJ1-2	17	.	TGTGCCAGCTCACCTAGTAACGACAGGGGCTCTAGCTATGGCTACACCTTC	CASSPSNDRGSSYGYTF
TRBV10-2	TRBD1	TRBJ1-2	16	.	TGCGCCAGCAGTGAGGCGACAGGGGGCGAAGGGTATGGCTACACCTTC	CASSEATGGEGYGYTF
TRBV4-1	.	TRBJ1-2	14	.	TGCGCCAGCAGCCCGTCGTGGGGGGGCTATGGCTACACCTTC	CASSPSWGGYGYTF
TRBV30	.	TRBJ1-1	13	.	TGTGCCTGGAGTAGGGATGAGGGTACTGAAGCTTTCTTT	CAWSRDEGTEAFF